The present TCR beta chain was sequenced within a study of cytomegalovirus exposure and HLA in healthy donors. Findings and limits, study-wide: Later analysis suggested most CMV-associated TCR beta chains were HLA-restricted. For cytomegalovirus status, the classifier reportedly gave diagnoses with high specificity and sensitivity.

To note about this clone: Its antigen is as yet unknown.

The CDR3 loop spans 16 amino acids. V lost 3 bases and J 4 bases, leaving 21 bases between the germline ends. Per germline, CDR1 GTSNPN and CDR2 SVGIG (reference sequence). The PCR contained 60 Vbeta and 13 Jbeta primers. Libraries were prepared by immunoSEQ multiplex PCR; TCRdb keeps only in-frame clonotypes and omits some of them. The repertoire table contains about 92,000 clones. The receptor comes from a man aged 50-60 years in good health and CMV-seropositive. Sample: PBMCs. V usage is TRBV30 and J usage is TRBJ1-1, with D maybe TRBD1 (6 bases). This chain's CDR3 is CAWSLAWGGLGTEAFF. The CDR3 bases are TGTGCCTGGAGCCTTGCGTGGGGGGGGCTGGGCACTGAAGCTTTCTTT.